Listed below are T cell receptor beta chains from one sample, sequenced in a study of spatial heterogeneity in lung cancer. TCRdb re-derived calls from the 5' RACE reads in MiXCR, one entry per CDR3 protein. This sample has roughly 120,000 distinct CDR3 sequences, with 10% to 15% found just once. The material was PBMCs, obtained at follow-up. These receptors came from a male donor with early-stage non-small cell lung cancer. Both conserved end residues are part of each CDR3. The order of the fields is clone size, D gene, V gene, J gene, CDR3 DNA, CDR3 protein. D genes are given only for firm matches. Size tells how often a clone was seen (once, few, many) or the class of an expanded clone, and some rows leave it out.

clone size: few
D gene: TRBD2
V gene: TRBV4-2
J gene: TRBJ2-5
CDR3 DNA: TGTGCCAGCAGCCAAGACCCATTAACTAGCGGGGTGGAGACCCAGTACTTC
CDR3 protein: CASSQDPLTSGVETQYF

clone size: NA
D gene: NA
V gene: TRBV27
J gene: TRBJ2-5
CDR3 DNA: TGTGCCAGCAGGAGCCTGGCAGCCCAAGAGACCCAGTACTTC
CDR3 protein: CASRSLAAQETQYF

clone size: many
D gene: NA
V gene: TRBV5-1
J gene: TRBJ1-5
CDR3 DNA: TGCGCCAGCAGCTTGGGACAGTATAGCAATCAGCCCCAGCATTTT
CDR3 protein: CASSLGQYSNQPQHF

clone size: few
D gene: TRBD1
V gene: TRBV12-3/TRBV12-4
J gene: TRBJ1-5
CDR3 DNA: TGTGCCAGCAGCTCACCGGGACAGGGATGGGAGTTTAGCAATCAGCCCCAGCATTTT
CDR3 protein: CASSSPGQGWEFSNQPQHF

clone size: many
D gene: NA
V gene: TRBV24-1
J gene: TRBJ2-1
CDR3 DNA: TGTGCCACCAGTGTGGGTTCTGGGGACTACAATGAGCAGTTCTTC
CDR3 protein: CATSVGSGDYNEQFF

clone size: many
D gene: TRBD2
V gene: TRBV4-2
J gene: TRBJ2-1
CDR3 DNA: TGTGCCAGCAGCCAAGATCTAGCGGGCTCCTACAATGAGCAGTTCTTC
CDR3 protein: CASSQDLAGSYNEQFF

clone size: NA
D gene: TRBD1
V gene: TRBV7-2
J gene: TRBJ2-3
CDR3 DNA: TGTGCCAGCAGCGAGGGACAGGTGCCAGATACGCAGTATTTT
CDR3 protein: CASSEGQVPDTQYF

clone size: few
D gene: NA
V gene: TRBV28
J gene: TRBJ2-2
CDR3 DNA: TGTGCCAGCAGTTTGGCACAGGCGGACACCGGGGAGCTGTTTTTT
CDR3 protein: CASSLAQADTGELFF

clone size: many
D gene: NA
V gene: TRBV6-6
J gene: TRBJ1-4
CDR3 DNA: TGTGCCAGCCGGGGATCTTCTGCTGAAAAACTGTTTTTT
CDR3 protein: CASRGSSAEKLFF

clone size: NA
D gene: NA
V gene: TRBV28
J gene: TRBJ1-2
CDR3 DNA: TGTGCCAGCAGTTTACCCTCTAACTATGGCTACACCTTC
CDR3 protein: CASSLPSNYGYTF

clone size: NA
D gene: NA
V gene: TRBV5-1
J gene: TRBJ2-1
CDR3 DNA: TGCGCCAGCAGGCGTACTCAGGGCTATGAGCAGTTCTTC
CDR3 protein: CASRRTQGYEQFF

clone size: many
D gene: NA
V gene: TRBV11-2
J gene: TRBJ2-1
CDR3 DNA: TGTGCCAGCAGCCAACGTTACCCCAATGAGCAGTTCTTC
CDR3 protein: CASSQRYPNEQFF

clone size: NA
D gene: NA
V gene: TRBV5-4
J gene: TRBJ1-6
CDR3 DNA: TGTGCCAGCAGCTTTGGGGGCCCGAGCTCATATAATTCACCCCTCCACTTT
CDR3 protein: CASSFGGPSSYNSPLHF

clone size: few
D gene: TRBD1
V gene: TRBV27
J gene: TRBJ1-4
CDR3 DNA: TGTGCCAGCAGTTTGGGACAGGGGGTTGAAAAACTGTTTTTT
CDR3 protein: CASSLGQGVEKLFF

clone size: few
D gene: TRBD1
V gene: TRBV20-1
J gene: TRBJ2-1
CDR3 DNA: TGCAGTGCTAGAGGCCTGACAGGGGGAGTCAATGAGCAGTTCTTC
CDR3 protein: CSARGLTGGVNEQFF

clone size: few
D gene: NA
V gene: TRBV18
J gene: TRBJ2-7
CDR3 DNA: TGTGCCAGCTCACCAGGGGGCCACGAGCAGTACTTC
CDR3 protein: CASSPGGHEQYF

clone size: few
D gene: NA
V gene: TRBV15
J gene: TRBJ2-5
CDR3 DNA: TGTGCCACCGCTTTATCGCGGGCGATACAAGAGACCCAGTACTTC
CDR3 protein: CATALSRAIQETQYF

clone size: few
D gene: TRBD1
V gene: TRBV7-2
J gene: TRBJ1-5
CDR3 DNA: TGTGCCAGCAGCTGGGGACAGGGGGCGAGTCAGCCCCAGCATTTT
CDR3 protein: CASSWGQGASQPQHF

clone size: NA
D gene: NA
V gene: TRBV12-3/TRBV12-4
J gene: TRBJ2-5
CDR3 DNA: TGTGCCAGCAGGCGCCGGGACGGTTATCAAGAGACCCAGTACTTC
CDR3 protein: CASRRRDGYQETQYF

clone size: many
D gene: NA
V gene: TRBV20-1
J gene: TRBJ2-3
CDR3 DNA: TGCAGTGCTAGTCGGCTGCTAGATACGCAGTATTTT
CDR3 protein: CSASRLLDTQYF

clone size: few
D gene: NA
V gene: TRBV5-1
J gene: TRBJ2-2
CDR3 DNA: TGCGCCAGCAGCTTGGAGACGAACACCGGGGAGCTGTTTTTT
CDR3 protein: CASSLETNTGELFF

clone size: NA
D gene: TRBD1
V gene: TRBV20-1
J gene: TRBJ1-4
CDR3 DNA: TGCAGTGCTAGGGGACAGACTAATGAAAAACTGTTTTTT
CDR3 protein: CSARGQTNEKLFF

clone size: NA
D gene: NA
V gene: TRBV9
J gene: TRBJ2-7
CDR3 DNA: TGTGCCAGCAGCGTAGCTTGGGGTTACTCCTACGAGCAGTACTTC
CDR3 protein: CASSVAWGYSYEQYF

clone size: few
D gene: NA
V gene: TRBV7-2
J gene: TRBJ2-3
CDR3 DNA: TGTGCCAGCAGCCCGGGGGACACTTTCACAGATACGCAGTATTTT
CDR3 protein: CASSPGDTFTDTQYF

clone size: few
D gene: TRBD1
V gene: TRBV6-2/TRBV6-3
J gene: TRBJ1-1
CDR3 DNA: TGTGCCAGCATACTTACAGGGGGCGCAACTGAAGCTTTCTTT
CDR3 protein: CASILTGGATEAFF

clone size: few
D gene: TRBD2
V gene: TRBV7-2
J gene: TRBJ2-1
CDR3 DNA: TGTGCCAGCAGCTTTAGAGGTAGCGGGGGGGCGTACAATGAGCAGTTCTTC
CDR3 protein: CASSFRGSGGAYNEQFF

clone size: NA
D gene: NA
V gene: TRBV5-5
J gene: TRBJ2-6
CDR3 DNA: TGTGCCAGCAGCTTGGCCGTGGAGAGAGGGGCCAACGTCCTGACTTTC
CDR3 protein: CASSLAVERGANVLTF

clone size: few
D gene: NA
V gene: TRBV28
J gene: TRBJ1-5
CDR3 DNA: TGCGCCAGCAGTTTAGCCTACATTCAGCCCCAGCATTTT
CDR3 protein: CASSLAYIQPQHF

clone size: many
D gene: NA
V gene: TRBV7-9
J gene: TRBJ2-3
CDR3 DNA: TGTGCCAGCAGCCCGGTTTGGGGTGGAGGAGATACGCAGTATTTT
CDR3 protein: CASSPVWGGGDTQYF

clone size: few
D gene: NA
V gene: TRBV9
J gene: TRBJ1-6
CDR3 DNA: TGTGCCAGCAGCCTCGACCCCGTTAGTAATTCACCCCTCCACTTT
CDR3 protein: CASSLDPVSNSPLHF

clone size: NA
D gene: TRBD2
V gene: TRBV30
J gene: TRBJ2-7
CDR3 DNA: TGTGCCCGGAGCGGGGGCGACTACGAGCAGTACTTC
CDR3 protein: CARSGGDYEQYF

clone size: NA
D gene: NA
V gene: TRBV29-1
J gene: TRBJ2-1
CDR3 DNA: TGCAGCGCCACCATCAATGAGCAGTTCTTC
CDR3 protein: CSATINEQFF

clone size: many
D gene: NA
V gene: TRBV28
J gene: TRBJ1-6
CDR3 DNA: TGTGCCAGCATAGAATTTTCAAGGCGCCGGGGTTCACCCCTCCACTTT
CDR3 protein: CASIEFSRRRGSPLHF

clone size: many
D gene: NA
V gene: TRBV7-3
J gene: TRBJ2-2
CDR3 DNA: TGTGCCAGCAGCCCACGCGAGTTCATGTGGGACACCGGGGAGCTGTTTTTT
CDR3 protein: CASSPREFMWDTGELFF

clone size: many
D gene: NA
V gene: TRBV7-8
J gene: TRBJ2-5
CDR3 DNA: TGTGCCAGCAGCCTCCGGGACCACCAAGAGACCCAGTACTTC
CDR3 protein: CASSLRDHQETQYF

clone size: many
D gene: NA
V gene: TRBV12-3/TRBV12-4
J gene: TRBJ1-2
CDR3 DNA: TGTGCCAGCAGTTTAGCGGCGGGCCGAAATGGCTACACCTTC
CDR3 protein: CASSLAAGRNGYTF

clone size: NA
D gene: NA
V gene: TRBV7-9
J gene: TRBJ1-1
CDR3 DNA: TGTGCCAGCAGCCTCATGGCCCTTAAAGCTTTCTTT
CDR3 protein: CASSLMALKAFF

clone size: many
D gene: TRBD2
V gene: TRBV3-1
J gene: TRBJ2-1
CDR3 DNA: TGTGCCAGCGGGCCTAGCGGTTACAATGAGCAGTTCTTC
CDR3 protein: CASGPSGYNEQFF

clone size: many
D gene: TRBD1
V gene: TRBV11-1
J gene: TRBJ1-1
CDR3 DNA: TGTGCCAGCAGTTCTACGGACAGGGATTTTGACGCTTTCTTT
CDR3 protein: CASSSTDRDFDAFF

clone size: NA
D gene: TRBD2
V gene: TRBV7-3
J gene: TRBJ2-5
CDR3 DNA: TGTGCCAGCAGCTCTGGACTAGCGGGGCAAGAGACCCAGTACTTC
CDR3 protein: CASSSGLAGQETQYF